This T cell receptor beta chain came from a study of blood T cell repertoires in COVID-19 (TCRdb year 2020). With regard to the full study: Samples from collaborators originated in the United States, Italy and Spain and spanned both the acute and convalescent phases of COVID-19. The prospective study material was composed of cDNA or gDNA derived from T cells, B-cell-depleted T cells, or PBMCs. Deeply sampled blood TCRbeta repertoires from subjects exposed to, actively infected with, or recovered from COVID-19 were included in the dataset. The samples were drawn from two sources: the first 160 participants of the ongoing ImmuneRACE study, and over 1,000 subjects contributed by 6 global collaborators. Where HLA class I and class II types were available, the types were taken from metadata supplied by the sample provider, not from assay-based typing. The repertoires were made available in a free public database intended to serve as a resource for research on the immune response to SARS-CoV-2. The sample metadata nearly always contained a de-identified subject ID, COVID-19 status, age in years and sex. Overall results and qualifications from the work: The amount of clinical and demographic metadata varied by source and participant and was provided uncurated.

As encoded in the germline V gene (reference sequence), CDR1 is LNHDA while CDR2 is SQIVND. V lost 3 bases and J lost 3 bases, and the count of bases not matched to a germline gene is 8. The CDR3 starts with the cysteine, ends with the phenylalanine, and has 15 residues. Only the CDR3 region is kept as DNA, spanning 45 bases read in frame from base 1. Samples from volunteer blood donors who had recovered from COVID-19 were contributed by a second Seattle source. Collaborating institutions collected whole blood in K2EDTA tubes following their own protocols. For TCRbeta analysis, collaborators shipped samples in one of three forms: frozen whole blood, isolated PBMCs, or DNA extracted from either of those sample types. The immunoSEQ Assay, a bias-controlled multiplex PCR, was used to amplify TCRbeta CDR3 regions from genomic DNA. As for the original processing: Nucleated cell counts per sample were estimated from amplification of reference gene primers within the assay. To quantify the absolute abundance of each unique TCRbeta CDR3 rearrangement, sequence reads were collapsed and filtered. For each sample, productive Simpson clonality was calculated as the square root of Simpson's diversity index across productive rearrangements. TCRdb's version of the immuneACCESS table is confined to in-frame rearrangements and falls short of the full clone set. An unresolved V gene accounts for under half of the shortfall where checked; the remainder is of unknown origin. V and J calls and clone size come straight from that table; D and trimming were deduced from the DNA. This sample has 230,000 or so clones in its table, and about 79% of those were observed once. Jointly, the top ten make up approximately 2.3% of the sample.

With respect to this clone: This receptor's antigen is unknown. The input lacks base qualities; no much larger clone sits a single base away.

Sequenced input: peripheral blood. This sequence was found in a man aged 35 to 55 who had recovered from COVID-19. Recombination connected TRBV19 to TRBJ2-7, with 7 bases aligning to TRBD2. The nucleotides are TGTGCCAGTAGTATCCCTGGGCGGGGGTACTACGAGCAGTACTTC. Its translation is CASSIPGRGYYEQYF. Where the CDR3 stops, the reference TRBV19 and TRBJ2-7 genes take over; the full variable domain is DGGITQSPKYLFRKEGQNVTLSCEQNLNHDAMYWYRQDPGQGLRLIYYSQIVNDFQKGDIAEGYSVSREKKESFPLTVTSAQKNPTAFYLCASSIPGRGYYEQYFGPGTRLTVT.